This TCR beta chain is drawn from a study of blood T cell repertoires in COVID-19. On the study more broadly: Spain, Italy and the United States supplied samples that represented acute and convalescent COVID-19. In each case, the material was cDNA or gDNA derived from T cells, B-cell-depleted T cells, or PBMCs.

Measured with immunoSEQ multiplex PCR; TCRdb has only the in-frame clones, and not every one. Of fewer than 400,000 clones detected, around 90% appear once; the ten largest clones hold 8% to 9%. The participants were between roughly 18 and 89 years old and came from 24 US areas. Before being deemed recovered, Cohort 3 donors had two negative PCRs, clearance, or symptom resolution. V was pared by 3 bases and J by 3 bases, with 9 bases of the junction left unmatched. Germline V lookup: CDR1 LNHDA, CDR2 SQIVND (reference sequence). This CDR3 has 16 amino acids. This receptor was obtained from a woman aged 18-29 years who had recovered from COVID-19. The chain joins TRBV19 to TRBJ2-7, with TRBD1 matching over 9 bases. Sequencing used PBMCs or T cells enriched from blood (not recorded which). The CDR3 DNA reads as TGTGCCAGTAGTATTCGGGGACAGGGAGCCGACTACGAGCAGTACTTC. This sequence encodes CASSIRGQGADYEQYF.